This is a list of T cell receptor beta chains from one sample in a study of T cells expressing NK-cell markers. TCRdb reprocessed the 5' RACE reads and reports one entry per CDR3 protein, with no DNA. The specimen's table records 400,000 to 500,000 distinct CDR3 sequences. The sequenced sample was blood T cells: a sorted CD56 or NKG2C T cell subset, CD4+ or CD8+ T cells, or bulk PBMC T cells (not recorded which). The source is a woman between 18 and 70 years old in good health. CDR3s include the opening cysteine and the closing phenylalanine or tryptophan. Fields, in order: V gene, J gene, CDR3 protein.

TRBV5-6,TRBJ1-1,CASRAWRAQDTEAFF
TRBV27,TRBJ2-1,CASSWTGTNEQFF
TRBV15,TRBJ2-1,CATSRVGRDEQFF
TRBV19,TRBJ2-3,CASSTRQATDTQYF
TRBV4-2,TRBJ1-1,CASSQKRLGDTEAFF
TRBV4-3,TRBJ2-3,CASSQDPGHGTQYF
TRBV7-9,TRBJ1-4,CASSLRSTNEKLFF
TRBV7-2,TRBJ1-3,CANSLGTGAGNTIYF
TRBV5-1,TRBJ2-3,CASSSISGITDTQYF
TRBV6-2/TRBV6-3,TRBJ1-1,CASSTRYQNTEAFF
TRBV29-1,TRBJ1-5,CSVGTGNQPQHF
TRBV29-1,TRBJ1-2,CSVVVESGGYTF
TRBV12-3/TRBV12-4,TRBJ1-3,CASSQTPDGNTIYF
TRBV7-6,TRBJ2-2,CASSSEGVTGELFF
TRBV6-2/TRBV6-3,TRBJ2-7,CASTTGHSSYEQYF
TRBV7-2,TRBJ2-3,CASSQGAGVRTDTQYF
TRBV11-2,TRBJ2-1,CASSLVGSGGAYYNEQFF
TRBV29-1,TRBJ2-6,CSVDSSGANVLTF
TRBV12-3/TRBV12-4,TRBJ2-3,CASRLTGYGATDTQYF
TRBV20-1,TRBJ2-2,CSARDAKNTGELFF
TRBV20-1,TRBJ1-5,CSATTGGDQPQHF
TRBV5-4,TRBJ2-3,CASSQRGGPDTQYF
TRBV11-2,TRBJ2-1,CASSPTELGEQFF
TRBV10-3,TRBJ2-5,CAISESRSGFQETQYF